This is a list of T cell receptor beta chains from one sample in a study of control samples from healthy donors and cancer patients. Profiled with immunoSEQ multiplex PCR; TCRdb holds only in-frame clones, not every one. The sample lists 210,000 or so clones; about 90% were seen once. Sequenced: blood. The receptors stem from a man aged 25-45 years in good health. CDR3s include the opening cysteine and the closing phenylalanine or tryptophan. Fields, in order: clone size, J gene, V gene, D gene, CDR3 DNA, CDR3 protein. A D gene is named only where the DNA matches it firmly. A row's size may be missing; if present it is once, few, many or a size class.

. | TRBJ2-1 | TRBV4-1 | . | TGCGCCAGCAGCCAAGAATTCGGTCTCGGACCCCAGGGGTATGAGCAGTTCTTC | CASSQEFGLGPQGYEQFF
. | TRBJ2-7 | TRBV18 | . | TGTGCCAGCTCACCGGGGGCGGGGAGGTCCTACGAGCAGTACTTC | CASSPGAGRSYEQYF
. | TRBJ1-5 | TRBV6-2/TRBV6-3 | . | TGTGCCAGCAGTGAGAATAAGGAGCCCCAGCATTTT | CASSENKEPQHF
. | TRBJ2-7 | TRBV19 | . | TGTGCCAGTAGTATCCCGGGGCGGTCCTACGAGCAGTACTTC | CASSIPGRSYEQYF
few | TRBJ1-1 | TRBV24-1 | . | TGTGCCACCAGTGAGTACGACACCGCTGAAGCTTTCTTT | CATSEYDTAEAFF
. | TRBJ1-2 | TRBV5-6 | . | TGTGCCAGCAGCTTGCTTTCCCCGGACTATGGCTACACCTTC | CASSLLSPDYGYTF
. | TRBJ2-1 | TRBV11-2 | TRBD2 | TGTGCCAGCAGCTTAGAATACGGACTAGCGGGGGGCAATGAGCAGTTCTTC | CASSLEYGLAGGNEQFF
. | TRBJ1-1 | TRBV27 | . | TGTGCCAGCATTCCCAGGGAGGCGAACACTGAAGCTTTCTTT | CASIPREANTEAFF
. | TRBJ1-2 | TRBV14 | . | TGTGCCAGCAGCCAAGCTGGGTTCGACTATGGCTACACCTTC | CASSQAGFDYGYTF
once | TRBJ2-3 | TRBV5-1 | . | TGCGCCAGCAGACCGGGGGAGCCCACAGATACGCAGTATTTT | CASRPGEPTDTQYF
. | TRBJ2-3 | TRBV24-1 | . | TGTGCCACCAGTGACCCCTCCGGGCTGGGCACAGATACGCAGTATTTT | CATSDPSGLGTDTQYF
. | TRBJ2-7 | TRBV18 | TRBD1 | TGTGCCAGCTCACCACGACAGGGCAGCAAGAACACCTACGAGCAGTACTTC | CASSPRQGSKNTYEQYF
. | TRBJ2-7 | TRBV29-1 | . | TGCAGCGTTCAAACAGGGCCCGAGCAGTACTTC | CSVQTGPEQYF
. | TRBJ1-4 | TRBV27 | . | TGTGCCAGCAGTTCCACCCGCAGGGTCGAAAAACTGTTTTTT | CASSSTRRVEKLFF
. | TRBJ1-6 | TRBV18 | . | TGTGCCAGCTCACGCGACAGCGGTAATTCACCCCTCCACTTT | CASSRDSGNSPLHF
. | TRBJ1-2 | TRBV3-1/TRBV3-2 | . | TGTGCCAGCAGCCTAGGGGGGCCCTATGGCTACACCTTC | CASSLGGPYGYTF
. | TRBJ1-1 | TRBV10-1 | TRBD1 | TGCGCCAGCGGAGGGACAGTGGGAGCTTTCTTT | CASGGTVGAFF
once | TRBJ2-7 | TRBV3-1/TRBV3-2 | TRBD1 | TGTGCCAGCAGTCAAGGGACAGGTGATTGGGAAGGTCAGTACTTC | CASSQGTGDWEGQYF
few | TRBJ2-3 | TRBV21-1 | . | TGTGCCAGCAGCCCCGACGGGACTAGCGTAGATACGCAGTATTTT | CASSPDGTSVDTQYF
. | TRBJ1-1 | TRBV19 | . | TGTGCCAGTAGCCTCCGACGGACGCTGGACACTGAAGCTTTCTTT | CASSLRRTLDTEAFF
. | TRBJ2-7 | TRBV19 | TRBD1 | TGTGCCAGTAGTCCCGGGACAGGAAGCTCCTACGAGCAGTACTTC | CASSPGTGSSYEQYF
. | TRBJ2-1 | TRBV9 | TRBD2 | TGTGCCAGCAGCGTAGCCAGCGGGGGGAATGAGCAGTTCTTC | CASSVASGGNEQFF